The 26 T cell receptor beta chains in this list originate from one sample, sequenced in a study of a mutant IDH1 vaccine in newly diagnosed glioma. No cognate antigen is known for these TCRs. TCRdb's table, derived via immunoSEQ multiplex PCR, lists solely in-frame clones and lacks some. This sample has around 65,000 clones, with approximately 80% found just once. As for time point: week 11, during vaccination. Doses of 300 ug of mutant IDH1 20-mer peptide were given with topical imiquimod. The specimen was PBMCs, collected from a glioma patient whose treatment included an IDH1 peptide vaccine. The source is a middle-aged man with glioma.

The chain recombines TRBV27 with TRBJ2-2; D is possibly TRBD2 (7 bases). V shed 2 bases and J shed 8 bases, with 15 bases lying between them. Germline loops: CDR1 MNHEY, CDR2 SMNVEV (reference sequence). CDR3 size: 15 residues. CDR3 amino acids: CASSLRGGATGELFF. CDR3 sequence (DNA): TGTGCCAGCAGTTTAAGAGGGGGGGCGACGGGGGAGCTGTTTTTT.

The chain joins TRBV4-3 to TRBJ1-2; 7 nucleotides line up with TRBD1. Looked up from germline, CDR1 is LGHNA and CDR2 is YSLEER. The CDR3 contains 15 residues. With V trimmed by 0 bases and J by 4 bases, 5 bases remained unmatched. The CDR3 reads CASSQDQTGFYGYTF. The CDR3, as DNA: TGCGCCAGCAGCCAAGACCAGACAGGGTTCTATGGCTACACCTTC.

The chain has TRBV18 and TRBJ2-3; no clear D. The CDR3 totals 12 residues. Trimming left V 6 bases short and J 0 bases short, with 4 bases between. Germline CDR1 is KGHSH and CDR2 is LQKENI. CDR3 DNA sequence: TGTGCCAGCTCGCCGAGCACAGATACGCAGTATTTT. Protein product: CASSPSTDTQYF.

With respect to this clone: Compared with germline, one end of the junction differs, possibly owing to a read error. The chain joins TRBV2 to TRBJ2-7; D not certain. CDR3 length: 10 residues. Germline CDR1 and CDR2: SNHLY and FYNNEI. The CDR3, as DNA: TGTGCCAGCAGGGAAGACGAGCAGTACTTC. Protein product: CASREDEQYF. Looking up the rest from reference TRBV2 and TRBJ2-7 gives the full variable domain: EPEVTQTPSHQVTQMGQEVILRCVPISNHLYFYWYRQILGQKVEFLVSFYNNEISEKSEIFDDQFSVERPDGSNFTLKIRSTKLEDSAMYFCASREDEQYFGPGTRLTVT.

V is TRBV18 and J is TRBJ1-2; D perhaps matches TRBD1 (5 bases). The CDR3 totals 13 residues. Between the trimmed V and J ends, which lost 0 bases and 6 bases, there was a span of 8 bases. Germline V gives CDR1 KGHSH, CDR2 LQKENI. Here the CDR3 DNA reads TGTGCCAGCTCACCACCGATGGGGGATGGCTACACCTTC. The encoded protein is CASSPPMGDGYTF.

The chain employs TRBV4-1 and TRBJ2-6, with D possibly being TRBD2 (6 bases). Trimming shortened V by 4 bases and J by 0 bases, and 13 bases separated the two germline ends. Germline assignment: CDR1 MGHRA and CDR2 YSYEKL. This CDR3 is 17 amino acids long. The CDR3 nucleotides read TGCGCCAGCAGCCCCTCCGCGGGGCTCTCTGGGGCCAACGTCCTGACTTTC. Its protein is CASSPSAGLSGANVLTF.

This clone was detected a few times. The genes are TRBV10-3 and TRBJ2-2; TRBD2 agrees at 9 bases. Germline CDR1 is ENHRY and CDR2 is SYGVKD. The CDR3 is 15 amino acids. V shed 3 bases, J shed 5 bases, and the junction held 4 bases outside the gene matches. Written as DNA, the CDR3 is TGTGCCATCAGTGATGAGGGACTAGCAACCGGGGAGCTGTTTTTT. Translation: CAISDEGLATGELFF.

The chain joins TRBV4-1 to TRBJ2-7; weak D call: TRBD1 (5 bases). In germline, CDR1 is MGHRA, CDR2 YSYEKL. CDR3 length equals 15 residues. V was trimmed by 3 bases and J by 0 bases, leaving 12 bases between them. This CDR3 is CASSHLAGLSYEQYF. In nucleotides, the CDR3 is TGCGCCAGCAGCCACCTGGCAGGGCTCTCCTACGAGCAGTACTTC.

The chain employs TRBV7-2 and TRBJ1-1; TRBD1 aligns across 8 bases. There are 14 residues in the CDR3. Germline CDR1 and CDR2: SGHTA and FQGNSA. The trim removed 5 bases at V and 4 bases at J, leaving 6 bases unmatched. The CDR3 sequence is CASSTQGAGTEAFF. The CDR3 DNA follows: TGTGCCAGCAGCACCCAGGGGGCGGGCACTGAAGCTTTCTTT.

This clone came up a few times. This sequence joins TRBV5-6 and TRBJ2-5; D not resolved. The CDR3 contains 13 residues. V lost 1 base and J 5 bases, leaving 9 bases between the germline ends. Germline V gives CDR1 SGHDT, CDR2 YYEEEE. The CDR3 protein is CASSLRQEETQYF. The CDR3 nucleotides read TGTGCCAGCAGCTTGAGGCAGGAGGAGACCCAGTACTTC.

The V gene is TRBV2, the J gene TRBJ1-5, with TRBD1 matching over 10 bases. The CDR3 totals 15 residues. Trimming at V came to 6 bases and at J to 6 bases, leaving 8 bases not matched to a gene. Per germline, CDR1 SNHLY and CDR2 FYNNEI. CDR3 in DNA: TGTGCCAGCAGGCCCGGGACAGGGGCTCTTCAGCCCCAGCATTTT. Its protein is CASRPGTGALQPQHF.

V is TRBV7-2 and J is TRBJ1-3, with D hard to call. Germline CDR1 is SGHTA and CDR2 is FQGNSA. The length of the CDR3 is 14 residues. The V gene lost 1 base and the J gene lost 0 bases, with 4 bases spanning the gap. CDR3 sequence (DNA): TGTGCCAGCAGCTTAGGCGGCTCTGGAAACACCATATATTTT. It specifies CASSLGGSGNTIYF.

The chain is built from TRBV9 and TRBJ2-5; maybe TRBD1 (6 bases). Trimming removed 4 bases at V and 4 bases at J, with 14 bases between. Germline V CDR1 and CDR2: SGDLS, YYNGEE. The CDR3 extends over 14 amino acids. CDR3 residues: CASSSRDRRETQYF. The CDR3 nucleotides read TGTGCCAGCAGCTCCCGTGACAGGCGAGAGACCCAGTACTTC.

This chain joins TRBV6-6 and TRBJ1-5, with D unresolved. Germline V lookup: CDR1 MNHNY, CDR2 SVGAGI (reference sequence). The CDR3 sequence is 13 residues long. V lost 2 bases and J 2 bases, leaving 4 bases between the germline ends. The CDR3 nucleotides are TGTGCCAGCAGTTACGACGGCAATCAGCCCCAGCATTTT. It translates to CASSYDGNQPQHF.

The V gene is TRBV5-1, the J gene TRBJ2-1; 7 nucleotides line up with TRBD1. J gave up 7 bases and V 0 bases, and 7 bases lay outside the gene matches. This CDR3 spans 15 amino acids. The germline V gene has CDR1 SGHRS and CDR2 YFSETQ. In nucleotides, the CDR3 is TGCGCCAGCAGCTTGGTTCAGGGGGTTGAGAATGAGCAGTTCTTC. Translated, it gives CASSLVQGVENEQFF.

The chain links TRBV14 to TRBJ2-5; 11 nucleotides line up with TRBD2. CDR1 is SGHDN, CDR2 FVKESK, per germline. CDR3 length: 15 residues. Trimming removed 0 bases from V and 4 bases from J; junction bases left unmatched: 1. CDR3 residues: CASSQELAGGETQYF. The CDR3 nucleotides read TGTGCCAGCAGCCAAGAGCTAGCGGGGGGAGAGACCCAGTACTTC.

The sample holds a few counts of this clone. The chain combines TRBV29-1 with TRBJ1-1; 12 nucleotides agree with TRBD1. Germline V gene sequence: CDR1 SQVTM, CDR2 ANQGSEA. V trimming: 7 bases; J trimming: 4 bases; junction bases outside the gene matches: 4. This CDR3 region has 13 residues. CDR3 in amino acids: CSGGGQGATEAFF. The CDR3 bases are TGCAGCGGTGGGGGACAGGGGGCCACTGAAGCTTTCTTT.

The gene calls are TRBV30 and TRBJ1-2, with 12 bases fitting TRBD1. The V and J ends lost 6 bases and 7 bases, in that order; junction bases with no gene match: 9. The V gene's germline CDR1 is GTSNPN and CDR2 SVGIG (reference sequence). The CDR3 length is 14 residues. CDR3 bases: TGTGCCTGCGCCATGGGACAGGGGGCGAGTGGCTACACCTTC. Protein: CACAMGQGASGYTF. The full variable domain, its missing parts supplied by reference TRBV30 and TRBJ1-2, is SQTIHQWPATLVQPVGSPLSLECTVEGTSNPNLYWYRQAAGRGLQLLFYSVGIGQISSEVPQNLSASRPQDRQFILSSKKLLLSDSGFYLCACAMGQGASGYTFGSGTRLTVV.

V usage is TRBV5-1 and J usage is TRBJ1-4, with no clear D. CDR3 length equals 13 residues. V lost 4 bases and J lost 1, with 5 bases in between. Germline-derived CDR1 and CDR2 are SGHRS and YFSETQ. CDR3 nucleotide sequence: TGCGCCAGCAGCCCCCGAACTAATGAAAAACTGTTTTTT. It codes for CASSPRTNEKLFF.

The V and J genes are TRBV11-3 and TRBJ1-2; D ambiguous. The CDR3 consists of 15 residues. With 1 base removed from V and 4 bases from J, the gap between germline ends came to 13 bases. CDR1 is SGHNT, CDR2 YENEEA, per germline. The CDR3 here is CASSLGFRSIYGYTF. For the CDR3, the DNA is TGTGCCAGCAGCTTAGGTTTTCGGTCGATCTATGGCTACACCTTC.

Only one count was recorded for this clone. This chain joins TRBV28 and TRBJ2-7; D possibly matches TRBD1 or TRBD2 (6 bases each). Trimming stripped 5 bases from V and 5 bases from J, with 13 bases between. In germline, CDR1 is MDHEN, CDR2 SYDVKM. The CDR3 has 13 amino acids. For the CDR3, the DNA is TGTGCCAGCAGTCCCTCAGGGGAGGACGAGCAGTACTTC. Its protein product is CASSPSGEDEQYF.

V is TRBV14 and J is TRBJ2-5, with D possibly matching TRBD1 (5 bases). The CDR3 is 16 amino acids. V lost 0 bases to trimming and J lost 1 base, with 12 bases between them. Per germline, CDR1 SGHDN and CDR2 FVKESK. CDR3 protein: CASSQDLGALQETQYF. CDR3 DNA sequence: TGTGCCAGCAGCCAAGATCTTGGGGCCCTCCAAGAGACCCAGTACTTC.

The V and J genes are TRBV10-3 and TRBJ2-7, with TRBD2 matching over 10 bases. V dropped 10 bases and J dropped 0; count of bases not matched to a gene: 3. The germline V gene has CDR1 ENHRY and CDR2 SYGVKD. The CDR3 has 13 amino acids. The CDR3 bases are TGTGCCAGCGGACTAGCGGCCTCCTACGAGCAGTACTTC. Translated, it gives CASGLAASYEQYF.

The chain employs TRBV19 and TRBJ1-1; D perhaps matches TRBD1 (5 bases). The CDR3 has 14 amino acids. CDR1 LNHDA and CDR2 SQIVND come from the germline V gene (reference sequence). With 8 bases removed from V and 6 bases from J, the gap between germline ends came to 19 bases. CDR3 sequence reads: CASRGGWRGPEAFF. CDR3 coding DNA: TGTGCCAGTCGGGGAGGGTGGAGGGGACCTGAAGCTTTCTTT.

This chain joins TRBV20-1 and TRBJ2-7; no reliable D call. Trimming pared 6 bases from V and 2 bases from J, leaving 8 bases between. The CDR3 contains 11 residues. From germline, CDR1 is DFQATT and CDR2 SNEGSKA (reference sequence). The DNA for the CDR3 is TGCAGTGCCCCTGATACCTACGAGCAGTACTTC. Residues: CSAPDTYEQYF.

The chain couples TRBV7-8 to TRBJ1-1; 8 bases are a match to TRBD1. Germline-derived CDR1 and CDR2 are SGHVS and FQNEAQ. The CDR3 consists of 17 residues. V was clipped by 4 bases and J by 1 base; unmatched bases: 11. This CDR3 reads CASSWVDREDPNTEAFF. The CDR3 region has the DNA TGTGCCAGCAGCTGGGTGGACAGGGAAGATCCGAACACTGAAGCTTTCTTT.